The 9 T cell receptor beta chains given below trace back to one sample, sequenced in a study of OX40 agonist ivuxolimab in advanced cancers. The table came from immunoSEQ multiplex PCR; TCRdb's copy has only in-frame clones and leaves some out. The table includes roughly 140,000 clones, roughly 94% detected once. The input for sequencing was CD4+ or CD8+ T cells sorted from blood, taken in a trial of the OX40 agonist ivuxolimab. Receptors were obtained from an adult with an advanced solid tumor such as melanoma, head and neck, liver or kidney cancer.

The chain carries TRBV28 and TRBJ1-5; TRBD1 matches at 7 bases. Trimming removed 6 bases from V and 2 bases from J; junction bases left unmatched: 7. CDR1 is MDHEN, CDR2 SYDVKM, per germline. The CDR3 contains 15 residues. CDR3 DNA sequence: TGTGCCAGCAGGGTCGACAGGGAACGCAATCAGCCCCAGCATTTT. This translates into CASRVDRERNQPQHF.

The chain is built from TRBV5-1 and TRBJ2-5; 13 positions agree with TRBD2. J was trimmed by 4 bases and V by 0 bases; bases with no gene match: 0. Per germline, CDR1 SGHRS and CDR2 YFSETQ. The CDR3 covers 15 residues. CDR3 coding DNA: TGCGCCAGCAGCTTGGGGACTAGCGGGGGAGAGACCCAGTACTTC. Amino acid sequence: CASSLGTSGGETQYF. Based on the CDR3 plus reference TRBV5-1 and TRBJ2-5, the full variable domain is KAGVTQTPRYLIKTRGQQVTLSCSPISGHRSVSWYQQTPGQGLQFLFEYFSETQRNKGNFPGRFSGRQFSNSRSEMNVSTLELGDSALYLCASSLGTSGGETQYFGPGTRLLVL.

This clone came up once. The chain joins TRBV2 to TRBJ1-2, with 9 positions matching TRBD1. The CDR3 is 14 residues long. Germline V lookup: CDR1 SNHLY, CDR2 FYNNEI. Trimming removed 5 bases from V and 5 bases from J; junction bases left unmatched: 6. The CDR3 DNA follows: TGTGCCAGCAGTTCGCCGGGACAGGGATATGGCTACACCTTC. Translation gives CASSSPGQGYGYTF.

V and J are TRBV11-2 and TRBJ2-3; D is unclear. V lost 5 bases and J lost 6, with 18 bases in between. Germline CDR1 and CDR2: SGHAT and FQNNGV. The CDR3 totals 15 residues. CDR3 protein: CASSTLRVGRDTQYF. Here the CDR3 DNA reads TGTGCCAGCAGCACGTTAAGAGTCGGCAGGGATACGCAGTATTTT.

This clone was recorded only once. This chain uses TRBV7-9 with TRBJ2-5; D may be TRBD2 (6 bases). Germline V lookup: CDR1 SEHNR, CDR2 FQNEAQ (reference sequence). Trimming removed 5 bases at V and 2 bases at J, with 12 bases between. The CDR3 contains 14 residues. The CDR3 spells CASSLRDSQETQYF. The DNA for the CDR3 is TGTGCCAGCAGCCTACGGGACTCACAAGAGACCCAGTACTTC.

The CDR3 nucleotides read TGTGCCAGCTCACCACCCTATGGGTCTGGGGCCAACGTCCTGACTTTC. This codes for CASSPPYGSGANVLTF. J is TRBJ2-6 and V is TRBV18, with D unclear. CDR1 is KGHSH and CDR2 is LQKENI in the germline V gene. Trimming left V 0 bases short and J 1 base short, with 7 bases between. The CDR3 totals 16 residues. Drawing the rest from reference TRBV18 and TRBJ2-6, the complete variable domain is NAGVMQNPRHLVRRRGQEARLRCSPMKGHSHVYWYRQLPEEGLKFMVYLQKENIIDESGMPKERFSAEFPKEGPSILRIQQVVRGDSAAYFCASSPPYGSGANVLTFGAGSRLTVL.

The gene calls are TRBV5-5 and TRBJ2-7; TRBD2 matches at 7 bases. The CDR3 spans 16 residues. V gave up 0 bases and J gave up 4 bases; unmatched junction bases: 10. Germline V gene data show CDR1 as SGHKS and CDR2 as YYEKEE (reference sequence). This CDR3 is CASSLEEAGANYEQYF. The CDR3 DNA is TGTGCCAGCAGCTTGGAAGAGGCGGGAGCCAATTACGAGCAGTACTTC.

This chain links TRBV5-6 with TRBJ2-4; a possible D gene is TRBD2 (5 bases). Germline V lookup: CDR1 SGHDT, CDR2 YYEEEE. The CDR3 contains 14 residues. V gave up 4 bases and J gave up 6 bases, with 14 bases separating them. The CDR3 is CASSTREGGNIQYF. CDR3 in DNA: TGTGCCAGCAGCACCCGCGAAGGAGGAAACATTCAGTACTTC. Complete variable domain (other parts from reference TRBV5-6 and TRBJ2-4): DAGVTQSPTHLIKTRGQQVTLRCSPKSGHDTVSWYQQALGQGPQFIFQYYEEEERQRGNFPDRFSGHQFPNYSSELNVNALLLGDSALYLCASSTREGGNIQYFGAGTRLSVL.

The chain employs TRBV15 and TRBJ2-7; 9 nucleotides agree with TRBD1. The V gene's germline CDR1 is LNHNV and CDR2 YYDKDF (reference sequence). The CDR3 is 14 amino acids. Germline trimming cut 2 bases from V and 2 bases from J; bases unmatched to any gene: 1. The CDR3 is CATSRTGGPYEQYF. The CDR3 region has the DNA TGTGCCACCAGCAGAACAGGGGGCCCCTACGAGCAGTACTTC.